These 3 T cell receptor beta chains were all obtained from the same sample, sequenced in a study of cytomegalovirus exposure and HLA in healthy donors. Both 60 Vbeta primers and 13 Jbeta primers went into the PCR. TCRdb's copy holds only in-frame clones and misses some; the assay was immunoSEQ multiplex PCR. The data show 120,000 or so clones, with 77% seen just once and less than 6% held by the top ten. The sample consisted of PBMCs. Source of these receptors: a man aged 18-30 years in good health and CMV-seropositive.

The table lists this clone with a count of one. This sequence joins TRBV9 and TRBJ2-3; D might be TRBD2 (7 bases). Germline loops: CDR1 SGDLS, CDR2 YYNGEE. Deletions cut 4 bases from V and 1 base from J, with 16 bases between. CDR3 length: 16 residues. CDR3 nucleotides: TGTGCCAGCAGCACCCAGGGAGGGGGTGGCACAGATACGCAGTATTTT. Translated: CASSTQGGGGTDTQYF.

This sequence joins TRBV27 and TRBJ2-1; 10 nucleotides align to TRBD2. Germline CDR1 reads MNHEY; CDR2 reads SMNVEV (reference sequence). The junction had 6 bases not matched to a gene; V was cut back by 5 bases and J by 2 bases. This CDR3 is 16 amino acids long. The CDR3 DNA reads TGTGCCAGCAGTCTCGGAGGACTAGCGGCCTACAATGAGCAGTTCTTC. Amino acids: CASSLGGLAAYNEQFF.

V usage is TRBV19 and J usage is TRBJ1-1; 7 nucleotides align to TRBD1. Germline assignment: CDR1 LNHDA and CDR2 SQIVND (reference sequence). This CDR3 is built from 14 residues. V was clipped by 3 bases and J by 0 bases; unmatched bases: 1. The DNA of the CDR3 is TGTGCCAGTAGTATGGGACAGCTGAACACTGAAGCTTTCTTT. Its translation: CASSMGQLNTEAFF.